The 9 T cell receptor beta chains given below trace back to one sample, sequenced in a study of CXCR3-negative and CXCR3-positive naive CD8 T cells. The authors made the TRB cDNA libraries by 5' RACE using UMI labels. TCRdb re-called the 5' RACE reads and gives one entry per CDR3 protein, without DNA. The record lists over 45,000 distinct CDR3 sequences, of which the ten most abundant hold over 14%. Sequencing was carried out using memory CD8+ T cells from blood. These receptors were taken from a human donor in good health. Some clones in this sample may be carry-over from other donors' samples.

The gene calls are TRBV7-6 and TRBJ2-7. Germline-derived CDR1 and CDR2 are SGHVS and FNYEAQ. There are 14 residues in the CDR3. The CDR3 protein is CASSLDRATDEQYF.

The genes are TRBV5-6 and TRBJ1-1; the TRBD1 assignment by TCRdb is unverifiable without DNA. CDR1 SGHDT and CDR2 YYEEEE come from the germline V gene. The CDR3 sequence is 15 residues long. Here the CDR3 reads CASSSEGQGDTEAFF. Full variable domain (missing parts from reference TRBV5-6 and TRBJ1-1): DAGVTQSPTHLIKTRGQQVTLRCSPKSGHDTVSWYQQALGQGPQFIFQYYEEEERQRGNFPDRFSGHQFPNYSSELNVNALLLGDSALYLCASSSEGQGDTEAFFGQGTRLTVV.

The chain uses TRBV28 and TRBJ2-1; TCRdb gives TRBD2 as the D gene, but with no DNA this cannot be confirmed. Germline V CDR1 and CDR2: MDHEN, SYDVKM. The CDR3 is 14 amino acids. The CDR3 loop reads CASSLRTSGHEQFF.

This chain connects TRBV6-2 or TRBV6-3 to TRBJ2-7; TCRdb names TRBD1, which stays unverified in the absence of DNA. The CDR3 sequence is 15 residues long. Germline V gene sequence: CDR1 MNHEY, CDR2 SVGEGT. The CDR3 protein is CASSYEAGDPYEQYF.

CDR3 protein: CASSLPPGDTQYF. The gene calls are TRBV11-3 and TRBJ2-3; TCRdb picks TRBD1, but there is no DNA to check that call. The length of the CDR3 is 13 residues. In germline, CDR1 is SGHNT, CDR2 YENEEA.

The genes are TRBV6-2 or TRBV6-3 and TRBJ1-1. Germline-derived CDR1 and CDR2 are MNHEY and SVGEGT. This CDR3 has 17 amino acids. CDR3 sequence: CASSYGLVAGAWAEAFF.

V and J are TRBV6-5 and TRBJ2-2. CDR1 is MNHEY, CDR2 SVGAGI, per germline. The CDR3 runs 13 residues. This chain's CDR3 is CASSLVNTGELFF.

This clonotype is labeled medium-sized based on frequency. The V and J genes are TRBV5-5 and TRBJ2-3; the D call of TRBD1 rests on TCRdb alone, since no DNA is present to check it. CDR3 length equals 16 residues. CDR1 is SGHKS and CDR2 is YYEKEE in the germline V gene (reference sequence). The CDR3 protein is CASSSVPGQSTDTQYF. Looking up the rest from reference TRBV5-5 and TRBJ2-3 gives the full variable domain: DAGVTQSPTHLIKTRGQQVTLRCSPISGHKSVSWYQQVLGQGPQFIFQYYEKEERGRGNFPDRFSARQFPNYSSELNVNALLLGDSALYLCASSSVPGQSTDTQYFGPGTRLTVL.

The chain has TRBV19 and TRBJ2-1; TCRdb's D gene call, TRBD1, goes unchecked for lack of DNA. The germline gives CDR1 LNHDA, CDR2 SQIVND (reference sequence). This CDR3 region has 15 residues. The CDR3 protein is CASSPGTGVHNEQFF.